These 25 T cell receptor beta chains share one sample of origin, sequenced in a study of cytomegalovirus exposure and HLA in healthy donors. The PCR made use of 60 Vbeta and 13 Jbeta primers. Method: immunoSEQ multiplex PCR; TCRdb's copy keeps in-frame clones and lacks some. In the table there are around 160,000 clones, roughly 80% of which are singletons. Sample: PBMCs. Receptors originate from a man between 40 and 49 years old in good health and CMV-seropositive.

This clone has a handful of counts. The J gene is TRBJ2-4, the V gene TRBV28; 14 positions match TRBD2. From germline, CDR1 is MDHEN and CDR2 SYDVKM. CDR3 length equals 20 residues. V gave up 4 bases and J gave up 12 bases; unmatched junction bases: 23. DNA for the CDR3: TGTGCCAGCAGTTACCTCCTGGGGACTAGCGGGAGACCCTCCGACGCCAGTCAGTACTTC. Translating gives CASSYLLGTSGRPSDASQYF.

V gene TRBV19 combines with J gene TRBJ2-7; TRBD2 agrees at 8 bases. The length of the CDR3 is 14 residues. V lost 5 bases, J lost 7 bases, and 10 bases stayed unmatched. Germline CDR1 reads LNHDA; CDR2 reads SQIVND (reference sequence). Here the CDR3 reads CASSVTWAGGEQYF. DNA of the CDR3: TGTGCCAGTAGTGTCACCTGGGCGGGAGGTGAGCAGTACTTC.

This clone was picked up a small number of times. The V and J genes are TRBV19 and TRBJ2-7; 9 nucleotides align to TRBD2. Germline loops: CDR1 LNHDA, CDR2 SQIVND (reference sequence). CDR3 length: 15 amino acids. V lost 3 bases and J lost 2; bases outside the gene matches: 5. CDR3 amino acids: CASSIGGLAAYEQYF. The CDR3 DNA reads TGTGCCAGTAGTATCGGGGGACTAGCCGCCTACGAGCAGTACTTC.

The CDR3 sequence is CASSGTAATNEKLFF. The DNA for the CDR3 is TGTGCCAGCTCAGGGACAGCTGCAACTAATGAAAAACTGTTTTTT. V usage is TRBV18 and J usage is TRBJ1-4, with 7 bases lining up with TRBD1. This CDR3 has 15 residues. The trim removed 5 bases at V and 0 bases at J, leaving 3 bases unmatched. The germline gives CDR1 KGHSH, CDR2 LQKENI.

As DNA, the CDR3 is TGTGCCAGCAGCCTTGCGGGGGGAGCGGCTGGAAACACCATATATTTT. Translated: CASSLAGGAAGNTIYF. The chain carries TRBV9 and TRBJ1-3; D may be TRBD1 (5 bases). The germline V gene has CDR1 SGDLS and CDR2 YYNGEE. The CDR3 has 16 amino acids. Between the trimmed V and J ends, which lost 4 bases and 2 bases, there was a span of 16 bases.

This chain links TRBV7-6 with TRBJ1-1; D might be TRBD1 (5 bases). Trimming pared 5 bases from V and 3 bases from J, leaving 7 bases between. The CDR3 length is 12 residues. Germline CDR1 SGHVS, CDR2 FNYEAQ. Here the CDR3 reads CASSTGDTEAFF. Written as DNA, the CDR3 is TGTGCCAGCAGCACAGGTGACACTGAAGCTTTCTTT.

The chain combines TRBV28 with TRBJ2-6, with 7 nucleotides matching TRBD1. V lost 8 bases to trimming and J lost 8 bases; unmatched junction nucleotides: 9. The CDR3 has 14 amino acids. From germline, CDR1 is MDHEN and CDR2 SYDVKM. The CDR3 DNA reads as TGTGCCAGCTTTACAGGGGTTGGCACCAACGTCCTGACTTTC. It encodes CASFTGVGTNVLTF. Together with reference TRBV28 and TRBJ2-6, the CDR3 gives the full variable domain: DVKVTQSSRYLVKRTGEKVFLECVQDMDHENMFWYRQDPGLGLRLIYFSYDVKMKEKGDIPEGYSVSREKKERFSLILESASTNQTSMYLCASFTGVGTNVLTFGAGSRLTVL.

This sequence joins TRBV2 and TRBJ2-5; 9 nucleotides align to TRBD2. The J segment lost 5 bases and the V segment lost 5 bases, leaving 9 bases of the junction unmatched. Germline-derived CDR1 and CDR2 are SNHLY and FYNNEI. The CDR3 is 15 amino acids. Written as DNA, the CDR3 is TGTGCCAGCAGTCCCGGTTTAGCGGGAGTTGAGACCCAGTACTTC. Protein sequence: CASSPGLAGVETQYF.

V gene TRBV2 combines with J gene TRBJ2-7; 11 bases match TRBD2. The CDR3 loop spans 17 amino acids. Losses at the gene ends were 6 bases for V and 0 bases for J; bases not matched to a gene: 10. Germline V lookup: CDR1 SNHLY, CDR2 FYNNEI. The CDR3 DNA is TGTGCCAGCAGGACTAGCGGGATTCCCCCAGGCTCCTACGAGCAGTACTTC. Translated, it gives CASRTSGIPPGSYEQYF. Full variable domain (rest looked up from reference TRBV2 and TRBJ2-7): EPEVTQTPSHQVTQMGQEVILRCVPISNHLYFYWYRQILGQKVEFLVSFYNNEISEKSEIFDDQFSVERPDGSNFTLKIRSTKLEDSAMYFCASRTSGIPPGSYEQYFGPGTRLTVT.

The CDR3 region has the DNA TGCGCCAGCAGCTTGCCGGGGACAGGGCGAGGGGAGACCCAGTACTTC. Protein product: CASSLPGTGRGETQYF. The chain combines TRBV5-1 with TRBJ2-5, with 9 bases lining up with TRBD1. Germline V gene lookup returns CDR1 SGHRS and CDR2 YFSETQ. This CDR3 region has 16 residues. Germline trimming cut 1 base from V and 5 bases from J; bases unmatched to any gene: 9.

The genes are TRBV25-1 and TRBJ1-3; tentatively, D is TRBD1 (5 bases). This CDR3 region has 15 residues. Germline CDR1 reads MGHDK; CDR2 reads SYGVNS. Trimming took 7 bases from V and 0 from J, leaving 13 bases between them. The CDR3 DNA reads TGTGCCAGCACCGAACGGGGGGGCTCTGGAAACACCATATATTTT. Encoded protein: CASTERGGSGNTIYF.

This clone has a handful of counts. The DNA of the CDR3 is TGTGCCAGCATGACAGGGTCGGACTACGAGCAGTACTTC. As protein: CASMTGSDYEQYF. This chain links TRBV28 with TRBJ2-5, with TRBD1 matching 7 bases. The J call may be mistaken, given a closer DNA end match to TRBJ2-7. From germline, CDR1 is MDHEN and CDR2 SYDVKM. The CDR3 spans 13 residues.

V usage is TRBV11-2 and J usage is TRBJ1-4; D perhaps matches TRBD1 (6 bases). Germline lookup yields CDR1 SGHAT and CDR2 FQNNGV. This CDR3 has 14 residues. V lost 4 bases and J lost 7, with 13 bases in between. Here the CDR3 DNA reads TGTGCCAGCAGCTCGAGGGGGTTCGGTGAAAAACTGTTTTTT. Translating it yields CASSSRGFGEKLFF.

The chain couples TRBV5-1 to TRBJ2-7; 8 bases line up with TRBD2. Germline V CDR1 and CDR2: SGHRS, YFSETQ. With V trimmed by 5 bases and J by 5 bases, 12 bases remained unmatched. This CDR3 has 15 residues. CDR3 coding DNA: TGCGCCAGCAGTTCAAGCGGGAGACAAGGCGACGAGCAGTACTTC. This codes for CASSSSGRQGDEQYF.

The chain carries TRBV15 and TRBJ2-4; a weak D match, TRBD2 (6 bases). CDR1 and CDR2 (germline): LNHNV, YYDKDF (reference sequence). The CDR3 totals 14 residues. The V and J ends lost 5 bases and 3 bases respectively, with 11 bases between them. CDR3 sequence: CATSSRDFKNIQYF. The CDR3 DNA follows: TGTGCCACCAGCTCCCGGGACTTCAAAAACATTCAGTACTTC. Filled out from reference TRBV15 and TRBJ2-4, the complete variable domain reads DAMVIQNPRYQVTQFGKPVTLSCSQTLNHNVMYWYQQKSSQAPKLLFHYYDKDFNNEADTPDNFQSRRPNTSFCFLDIRSPGLGDTAMYLCATSSRDFKNIQYFGAGTRLSVL.

The V call is TRBV6-5, the J call TRBJ2-7; 8 positions match TRBD2. In germline, CDR1 is MNHEY, CDR2 SVGAGI. This CDR3 contains 15 residues. Trimming removed 5 bases from V and 4 bases from J; junction bases left unmatched: 10. CDR3 DNA sequence: TGTGCCAGCAGTCCCCGGGGGAGCGGGAGTTACGAGCAGTACTTC. Residues: CASSPRGSGSYEQYF.

The chain links TRBV5-4 to TRBJ1-3, with no clear D. The CDR3 has 13 residues. V gave up 4 bases and J gave up 4 bases, with 9 bases separating them. Germline assignment: CDR1 SGHNT and CDR2 YYREEE (reference sequence). The CDR3 loop is CASSAAGGNTIYF. CDR3 bases: TGTGCCAGCAGCGCGGCGGGCGGAAACACCATATATTTT.

This chain joins TRBV19 and TRBJ1-4; TRBD1 is a possible D gene (6 bases). The V end lost 5 bases, the J end lost 4 bases, and 11 bases lay between the germline ends. This CDR3 is 14 amino acids long. Germline V gene data show CDR1 as LNHDA and CDR2 as SQIVND (reference sequence). CDR3 sequence: CASSADRINEKLFF. The DNA for the CDR3 is TGTGCCAGTAGTGCCGACAGGATTAATGAAAAACTGTTTTTT.

This clone was observed a few times. This chain joins TRBV9 and TRBJ1-6, with 8 bases fitting TRBD1. V gave up 0 bases and J gave up 14 bases; unmatched junction bases: 13. The CDR3 length is 16 residues. The germline gives CDR1 SGDLS, CDR2 YYNGEE. This CDR3 reads CASSVERGQEFTALHF. As DNA, the CDR3 is TGTGCCAGCAGCGTAGAGCGGGGACAGGAATTCACGGCCCTCCACTTT.

This rearrangement joins TRBV6-6 to TRBJ1-1; D is possibly TRBD1 (6 bases). The V gene lost 6 bases and the J gene lost 0 bases, with 11 bases spanning the gap. Germline V gene lookup returns CDR1 MNHNY and CDR2 SVGAGI (reference sequence). The CDR3 has 14 residues. The CDR3 is CASRIQGMNTEAFF. The CDR3 DNA reads as TGTGCCAGCAGGATACAGGGCATGAACACTGAAGCTTTCTTT.

V gene TRBV5-1 combines with J gene TRBJ2-7; TRBD2 matches 8 bases. This CDR3 contains 14 residues. After removal of 1 base from V and 2 bases from J, the junction contained 2 bases not matched to a gene. Per the germline V gene, CDR1 is SGHRS and CDR2 is YFSETQ. The DNA of the CDR3 is TGCGCCAGCAGCTTGTCAGCGGGAGCCTACGAGCAGTACTTC. It codes for CASSLSAGAYEQYF.

This chain connects TRBV4-3 to TRBJ2-5; 7 bases align to TRBD1. The germline CDR1 and CDR2 sequences are LGHNA and YSLEER. The CDR3 totals 15 residues. The junction had 13 bases not matched to a gene; V was cut back by 4 bases and J by 8 bases. This CDR3 reads CASSPRDSGLGTQYF. CDR3 DNA: TGCGCCAGCAGCCCCCGGGACAGTGGTCTTGGAACCCAGTACTTC.

This clone was detected only a few times. This sequence joins TRBV6-5 and TRBJ2-5; D is perhaps TRBD2 (6 bases). Near its end, the DNA agrees better with TRBJ2-7, so the J call may be wrong. The length of the CDR3 is 13 residues. Germline V gene lookup returns CDR1 MNHEY and CDR2 SVGAGI. In DNA, the CDR3 is TGTGCCAGCAGGGGACTCCCGTCCTACGAGCAGTACTTC. This translates into CASRGLPSYEQYF.

The genes are TRBV7-2 and TRBJ2-1, with D uncertain. There are 11 residues in the CDR3. Germline V gives CDR1 SGHTA, CDR2 FQGNSA. The V and J ends lost 1 base and 10 bases respectively, with 5 bases between them. This CDR3 is CASSLVREQFF. The CDR3 DNA reads as TGTGCCAGCAGCTTAGTCCGGGAGCAGTTCTTC.

This rearrangement joins TRBV18 to TRBJ2-7; D is possibly TRBD1 (6 bases). The CDR3 contains 14 residues. CDR1 KGHSH and CDR2 LQKENI come from the germline V gene. The V end lost 5 bases, the J end lost 0 bases, and 11 bases lay between the germline ends. This CDR3 is CASSLQGSSYEQYF. As DNA, the CDR3 is TGTGCCAGCTCATTACAGGGTAGCTCCTACGAGCAGTACTTC.